This T cell receptor beta chain was retrieved from a study of memory CD4+ T cells and cytomegalovirus serostatus. Study in general: Of the healthy Belgian adults, 9 were CMV seropositive and approximately 25 seronegative. Study findings and constraints: Suggested: most of the CMV-linked TCR signature lies in CD4+ memory cells. CD4+ memory repertoires contained about two fifths of the roughly 160 reported CMV TCRbeta sequences.

Turning to this clone: Its antigen is as yet unknown.

As originally analysed: Out-of-frame sequences were removed, leaving about 2,300,000 distinct TCRbeta sequences. Sequenced by immunoSEQ multiplex PCR; TCRdb stores in-frame clones only, minus some. The V and J calls and clone size are taken from that table; D and trimming were inferred from the DNA. This repertoire shows over 65,000 clones, 75% to 80% found once; its top ten account for approximately 4.5%. The CDR3 is made up of 13 amino acids. CDR1 and CDR2 (germline): ENHRY, SYGVKD. Trimming took 11 bases from V and 5 from J, leaving 15 bases between them. The sort gate was single viable CD3+CD4+CD8-CD45RO+ cells for memory CD4+ T cells.

The sequence was obtained from an adult in good health and CMV-seropositive. The sample comprised memory CD4+ T cells from blood. The gene calls are TRBV10-3 and TRBJ1-4; D not resolved. Written as DNA, the CDR3 is TGTGCCGTCTCATCCCGTCCGAATGAAAAACTGTTTTTT. Protein: CAVSSRPNEKLFF.